This T cell receptor beta chain appears in the sequencing data of a study of blood T cell repertoires in COVID-19. About the study: The United States, Italy and Spain were the sources of the acute and convalescent COVID-19 samples. PBMCs, B-cell-depleted T cells, or T cells provided the cDNA or gDNA that made up the material.

Germline V lookup: CDR1 MNHEY, CDR2 SMNVEV (reference sequence). V gave up 3 bases and J gave up 8 bases; unmatched junction bases: 4. The CDR3 is 13 amino acids. This table comes from immunoSEQ multiplex PCR, and its TCRdb copy is limited to in-frame clones, with some not included. The sample shows 100,000 to 150,000 clones, roughly 80% of them seen only once. Specimen: peripheral blood. This chain joins TRBV27 and TRBJ1-2; 9 positions agree with TRBD1. The sequence was obtained from a man in his sixties with acute or convalescent COVID-19. DNA for the CDR3: TGTGCCAGCAGTTTCAGACAGGGGGGAGGCTACACCTTC. Protein sequence: CASSFRQGGGYTF.